The 19 T cell receptor beta chains presented below share a single source sample, sequenced in a study of blood T cell repertoires in COVID-19. Profiled with immunoSEQ multiplex PCR; TCRdb holds only in-frame clones, not every one. The table lists about 260,000 clones, 80% to 90% of them singletons. What was sequenced was peripheral blood. All receptors derive from a woman aged 40 to 49 who had recovered from COVID-19.

J is TRBJ2-1 and V is TRBV6-5; 7 positions agree with TRBD2. V lost 4 bases to trimming and J lost 1 base; unmatched junction nucleotides: 4. The germline gives CDR1 MNHEY, CDR2 SVGAGI. CDR3 length: 15 residues. CDR3 region: CASSWSGGSYNEQFF. DNA for the CDR3: TGTGCCAGCAGTTGGTCGGGGGGATCCTACAATGAGCAGTTCTTC.

The J gene is TRBJ1-6, the V gene TRBV5-8; D not certain. The CDR3 consists of 17 residues. Per the germline V gene, CDR1 is SGHTS and CDR2 is YDEGEE. The germline V and J ends were trimmed by 4 bases and 7 bases, with 21 bases remaining between them. CDR3 nucleotide sequence: TGTGCCAGCAGCCGCGACGGTGGGCTACTAGGGAATTCACCCCTCCACTTT. Amino acids: CASSRDGGLLGNSPLHF.

The V gene is TRBV5-6, the J gene TRBJ2-5; 7 bases fit TRBD1. CDR1 and CDR2 (germline): SGHDT, YYEEEE. This CDR3 has 13 amino acids. The V and J ends lost 1 base and 4 bases, in that order; junction bases with no gene match: 1. DNA of the CDR3: TGTGCCAGCAGCTTGACAGGGGCAGAGACCCAGTACTTC. This codes for CASSLTGAETQYF.

The chain employs TRBV24-1 and TRBJ2-6; D not resolved. The V gene lost 4 bases and the J gene lost 1 base, with 7 bases spanning the gap. CDR3 length equals 15 residues. Germline V lookup: CDR1 KGHDR, CDR2 SFDVKD. The DNA of the CDR3 is TGTGCCACCAGTGACACGAGATCTGGGGCCAACGTCCTGACTTTC. Its protein product is CATSDTRSGANVLTF.

V gene TRBV11-2 combines with J gene TRBJ1-2, with 7 positions matching TRBD1. Per germline, CDR1 SGHAT and CDR2 FQNNGV. After removal of 1 base from V and 6 bases from J, the junction contained 2 bases not matched to a gene. This CDR3 comprises 13 residues. The CDR3 spells CASSLGGGDGYTF. In DNA form, the CDR3 reads TGTGCCAGCAGCTTAGGAGGGGGCGATGGCTACACCTTC.

The J gene is TRBJ2-5, the V gene TRBV20-1; tentative D call: TRBD1 (5 bases). CDR3 length equals 11 residues. CDR1 is DFQATT, CDR2 SNEGSKA, per germline (reference sequence). V lost 5 bases, J lost 7 bases, and 11 bases lay in between. The chain's CDR3 is CSASRTGTQYF. The CDR3 DNA is TGCAGTGCTTCTAGAACAGGGACCCAGTACTTC.

The chain employs TRBV6-5 and TRBJ1-1; D is undetermined. V was pared by 1 base and J by 4 bases, with 10 bases between. The CDR3 consists of 14 residues. CDR1 and CDR2 (germline): MNHEY, SVGAGI. The DNA of the CDR3 is TGTGCCAGCAGTTACTTTAAGGAGGGCACTGAAGCTTTCTTT. This gives the protein CASSYFKEGTEAFF.

This chain uses TRBV10-2 with TRBJ1-5, with 7 bases fitting TRBD1. The CDR3 sequence is 15 residues long. Germline V gives CDR1 WSHSY, CDR2 SAAADI. The V gene end was trimmed by 0 bases and the J gene end by 7 bases; junction bases not matched to a gene: 6. This chain's CDR3 is CASSESDRKRQPQHF. The CDR3 DNA reads TGCGCCAGCAGTGAGTCGGACAGGAAAAGGCAGCCCCAGCATTTT.

CDR3 region: CASSLVSGTHYGYTF. The CDR3 DNA is TGTGCCAGCAGCTTAGTATCAGGAACCCACTATGGCTACACCTTC. This chain connects TRBV13 to TRBJ1-2; D unclear. This CDR3 spans 15 amino acids. Germline V CDR1 and CDR2: PRHDT, FYEKMQ (reference sequence). V shed 1 base and J shed 3 bases, with 12 bases lying between them.

This sequence joins TRBV19 and TRBJ1-1; D possibly corresponds to TRBD1 (5 bases). Germline V gives CDR1 LNHDA, CDR2 SQIVND (reference sequence). The germline V and J ends were trimmed by 6 bases and 11 bases, with 16 bases remaining between them. This CDR3 is 12 amino acids long. The DNA of the CDR3 is TGTGCCAGTAGAAACTTGGGCAGGGTTGCTTTCTTT. As protein: CASRNLGRVAFF.

This clone has a handful of counts. V gene TRBV7-3 combines with J gene TRBJ2-1, with D perhaps matching TRBD2 (6 bases). Germline lookup yields CDR1 SGHTA and CDR2 FQGTGA. V lost 5 bases and J 4 bases, leaving 9 bases between the germline ends. The CDR3 totals 13 residues. The CDR3 DNA follows: TGTGCCAGCAGCCCCGGGACTTACAATGAGCAGTTCTTC. Translating it yields CASSPGTYNEQFF.

This sequence joins TRBV10-3 and TRBJ2-7; 8 bases fit TRBD1. This CDR3 has 15 residues. V shed 2 bases and J 6 bases; nucleotides not matched to a gene: 9. Germline V lookup: CDR1 ENHRY, CDR2 SYGVKD. The CDR3 loop is CAISEPGQGLGEQYF. For the CDR3, the DNA is TGTGCCATCAGTGAGCCCGGACAGGGCCTCGGCGAGCAGTACTTC.

V usage is TRBV14 and J usage is TRBJ2-4, with 8 bases that match TRBD1. Germline values: CDR1 SGHDN, CDR2 FVKESK. The CDR3 sequence is 14 residues long. The J segment lost 6 bases and the V segment lost 1 base, leaving 2 bases of the junction unmatched. In DNA form, the CDR3 reads TGTGCCAGCAGCCAAGCGGGGACAGGAAACATTCAGTACTTC. It codes for CASSQAGTGNIQYF.

This chain uses TRBV11-2 with TRBJ2-5; D might be TRBD2 (5 bases). From germline, CDR1 is SGHAT and CDR2 FQNNGV. CDR3 length: 15 residues. Trimming removed 4 bases at V and 4 bases at J, with 16 bases between. CDR3 sequence reads: CASSSLVTGTETQYF. DNA of the CDR3: TGTGCCAGCAGCTCCCTTGTAACGGGAACAGAGACCCAGTACTTC.

V gene TRBV29-1 combines with J gene TRBJ2-3, with 7 bases that match TRBD2. This CDR3 contains 14 residues. Germline V gene data show CDR1 as SQVTM and CDR2 as ANQGSEA. The V gene end was trimmed by 7 bases and the J gene end by 3 bases; junction bases not matched to a gene: 10. CDR3 amino acids: CSAWRGGGTDTQYF. For the CDR3, the DNA is TGCAGCGCCTGGAGGGGCGGGGGTACAGATACGCAGTATTTT.

The chain combines TRBV7-9 with TRBJ2-7; weak D call: TRBD2 (5 bases). Trimming pared 7 bases from V and 7 bases from J, leaving 8 bases between. The germline CDR1 and CDR2 sequences are SEHNR and FQNEAQ (reference sequence). The CDR3 runs 10 residues. The chain's CDR3 is CASNPGEQYF. The CDR3 nucleotides are TGTGCCAGCAACCCGGGGGAGCAGTACTTC.

V and J are TRBV7-3 and TRBJ1-1, with D possibly TRBD1 on 6 matching bases. This CDR3 comprises 19 residues. V gave up 2 bases and J gave up 6 bases, with 28 bases separating them. The germline V gene has CDR1 SGHTA and CDR2 FQGTGA. CDR3 nucleotide sequence: TGTGCCAGCAGCTTACTTCGACAGGAGAGCCTGAATCTGGGCGCTGAAGCTTTCTTT. Translation: CASSLLRQESLNLGAEAFF.

This clone showed up just a few times. CDR3 DNA sequence: TGCGCCAGCAGCCAAGGTGGCGGCTTGTACGAGCAGTACTTC. Its protein product is CASSQGGGLYEQYF. The gene calls are TRBV4-1 and TRBJ2-7, with no clear D. Between the trimmed V and J ends, which lost 1 base and 4 bases, there was a span of 11 bases. Germline-derived CDR1 and CDR2 are MGHRA and YSYEKL. The CDR3 has 14 amino acids.

The rearrangement links TRBV5-1 to TRBJ1-1, with no clear D. Looked up from germline, CDR1 is SGHRS and CDR2 is YFSETQ. V was trimmed by 0 bases and J by 1 base, leaving 7 bases between them. The CDR3 consists of 14 residues. This CDR3 is CASSLETPNTEAFF. CDR3 DNA: TGCGCCAGCAGCTTGGAGACACCGAACACTGAAGCTTTCTTT.